This T cell receptor (beta chain) stems from a study of lymphopenia after photon versus proton radiotherapy. Clones were sequenced by immunoSEQ multiplex PCR, and TCRdb holds only the in-frame ones, with some missing. The table lists about 50,000 clones, 65% to 85% of them singletons. Whole-study results and caveats: Survival link was tested only in deceased patients; proton benefit remains a possibility. Relative stability marked proton patients; photon patients lost diversity and naive cells. After lymphocyte nadir, photon-treated repertoires showed oligoclonal expansion, especially CD8+ Temra.

As to this clone: Its antigen is not identified.

V lost 0 bases and J lost 5, with 14 bases in between. The V gene's germline CDR1 is SGHVS and CDR2 FQNEAQ. The CDR3 contains 16 residues. This receptor was identified in a man aged 50-59 years with gastric cancer. The chain couples TRBV7-8 to TRBJ2-1; a possible D gene is TRBD2 (6 bases). The specimen comprised peripheral blood, sampled from a patient treated with photon-based radiotherapy. CDR3 sequence (DNA): TGTGCCAGCAGCTTAGCCGGCGGGAAGACGGACAATGAGCAGTTCTTC. Amino acids: CASSLAGGKTDNEQFF.